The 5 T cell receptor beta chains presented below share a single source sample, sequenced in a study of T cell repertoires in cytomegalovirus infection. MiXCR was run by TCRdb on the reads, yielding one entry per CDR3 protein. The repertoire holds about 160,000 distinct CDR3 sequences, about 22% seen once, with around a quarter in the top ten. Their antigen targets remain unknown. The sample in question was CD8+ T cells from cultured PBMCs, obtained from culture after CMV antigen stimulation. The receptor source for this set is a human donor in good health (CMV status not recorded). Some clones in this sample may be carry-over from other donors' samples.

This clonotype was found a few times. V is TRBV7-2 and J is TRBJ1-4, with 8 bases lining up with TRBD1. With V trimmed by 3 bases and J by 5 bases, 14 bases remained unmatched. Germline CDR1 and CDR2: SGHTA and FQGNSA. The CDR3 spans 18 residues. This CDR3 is CASSLQPAGGLMNEKLFF. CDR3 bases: TGTGCCAGCAGCTTGCAACCGGCAGGGGGCCTTATGAATGAAAAACTGTTTTTT.

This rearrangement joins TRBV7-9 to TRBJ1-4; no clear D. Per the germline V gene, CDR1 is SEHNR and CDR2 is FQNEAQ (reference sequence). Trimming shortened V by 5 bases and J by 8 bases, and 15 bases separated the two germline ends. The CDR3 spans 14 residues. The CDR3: CASSPDGESEKLFF. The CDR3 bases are TGTGCCAGCAGCCCCGACGGCGAATCGGAAAAACTGTTTTTT.

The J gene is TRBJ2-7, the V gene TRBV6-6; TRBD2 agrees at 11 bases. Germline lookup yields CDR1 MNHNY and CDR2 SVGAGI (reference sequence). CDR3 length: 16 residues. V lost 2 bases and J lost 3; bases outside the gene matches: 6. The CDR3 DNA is TGTGCCAGCAGTTACACTAGCGGGGGACCTCACTACGAGCAGTACTTC. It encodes CASSYTSGGPHYEQYF.

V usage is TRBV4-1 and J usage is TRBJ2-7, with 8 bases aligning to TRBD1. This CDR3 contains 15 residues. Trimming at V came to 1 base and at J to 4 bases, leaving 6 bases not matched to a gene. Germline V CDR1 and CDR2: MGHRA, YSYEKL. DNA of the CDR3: TGCGCCAGCAGCCAAGTTGGGACAGGAGTGTACGAGCAGTACTTC. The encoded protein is CASSQVGTGVYEQYF.

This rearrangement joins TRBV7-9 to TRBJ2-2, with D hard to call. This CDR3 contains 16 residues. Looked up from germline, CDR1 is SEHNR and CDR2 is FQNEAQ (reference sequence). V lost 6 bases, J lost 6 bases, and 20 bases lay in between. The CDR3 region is CASSTPRTSRSGELFF. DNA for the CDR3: TGTGCCAGCAGTACCCCACGCACCTCGAGATCCGGGGAGCTGTTTTTT.